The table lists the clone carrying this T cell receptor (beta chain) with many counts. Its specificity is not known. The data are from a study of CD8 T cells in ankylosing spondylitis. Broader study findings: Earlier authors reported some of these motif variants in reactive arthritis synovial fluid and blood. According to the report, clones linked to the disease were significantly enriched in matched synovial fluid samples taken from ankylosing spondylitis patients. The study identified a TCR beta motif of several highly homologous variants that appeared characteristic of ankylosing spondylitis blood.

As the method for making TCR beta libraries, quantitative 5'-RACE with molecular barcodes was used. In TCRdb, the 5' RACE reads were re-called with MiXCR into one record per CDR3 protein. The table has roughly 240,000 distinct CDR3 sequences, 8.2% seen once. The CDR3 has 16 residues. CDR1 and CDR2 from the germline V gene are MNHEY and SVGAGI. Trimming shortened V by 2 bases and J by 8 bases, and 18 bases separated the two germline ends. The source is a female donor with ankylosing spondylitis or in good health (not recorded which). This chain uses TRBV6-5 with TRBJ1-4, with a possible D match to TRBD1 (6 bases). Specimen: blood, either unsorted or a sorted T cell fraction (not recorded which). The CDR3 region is CASSYAKQGSREKLFF. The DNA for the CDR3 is TGTGCCAGCAGTTACGCCAAACAGGGCTCGCGGGAAAAACTGTTTTTT.